This entry describes one T cell receptor beta chain. This entry comes from a study of blood T cells in healthy people across ages. The second PCR ran about 6 to 12 cycles with a sample-barcoded 5' primer and J-beta primers. TCRdb re-analysed the 5' RACE reads in MiXCR, keeping a single row per CDR3 protein. The sample includes 780,000 or so distinct CDR3 sequences, about 25% of them seen just once. These data were also reused for a study on T cells of mothers and their children. As reported in that work: Thymic selection molds TCR recombination output in much the same way for related pairs as for unrelated pairs.

The sample taken for sequencing was blood. This receptor was identified in a boy younger than 18 in good health.

CDR3 coding DNA: TGCGCCAGCAGCCAACGGGACTCCGTCGAGCAGTACTTC. This translates into CASSQRDSVEQYF. This chain connects TRBV4-3 to TRBJ2-5; D possibly corresponds to TRBD2 (6 bases). The J call may be mistaken, given a closer DNA end match to TRBJ2-7. Germline-derived CDR1 and CDR2 are LGHNA and YSLEER. The CDR3 extends over 13 amino acids.